Included here is one T cell receptor (beta chain) sequence, with context. Its antigen is still unknown. This record comes from a study of T cells in Graves' hyperthyroidism and ophthalmopathy. It was RNA transcripts that yielded the amplified TCR beta CDR3 regions. A set of HTBI primers served as the primers for a first-round RT-PCR of the TCR CDR3. TCRdb used MiXCR to reprocess the multiplex PCR reads, holding one entry per CDR3 protein. The table has over 500,000 distinct CDR3 sequences, about a sixth seen once; the top ten hold 15% to 20%. General observations from the study: Most clonotypes that expanded in the thyroid above 0.001 also showed up in blood.

Disease duration was under 3 months in the ophthalmopathy patients, who also had a Clinical Activity Score of at least 3 and a NOSPECS grade of at least 4. PBMCs were obtained from over 8.5 ml fresh peripheral blood. From germline, CDR1 is MGHRA and CDR2 YSYEKL. V shed 3 bases, J shed 7 bases, and the junction held 6 bases outside the gene matches. This CDR3 contains 14 residues. The V call is TRBV4-1, the J call TRBJ2-4, with 7 bases identical to TRBD1. Material: blood. This TCR was sampled from a woman younger than 30 with Graves' ophthalmopathy. CDR3 residues: CASSQGTERNIQYF. CDR3 nucleotide sequence: TGCGCCAGCAGCCAGGGGACAGAACGTAACATTCAGTACTTC.